One and the same sample provided the 16 T cell receptor beta chains below, sequenced in a study of vaccination effects on CD4 cells after COVID-19. Antigens for these TCRs are unknown. Here immunoSEQ multiplex PCR was the method, and the copy in TCRdb shows in-frame clones only, minus some. The table records roughly 59,000 clones, 60% to 80% of them present only once. Within the ViraFEST assay, antigen-specific CD4+ T cells underwent expansion with viral peptide pools prior to sequencing. The culture ran for 10 days before CD4+ T cells were isolated. As their vaccination, participants received two doses of either BNT162b2 or mRNA-1273. The sample consisted of CD4+ T cells from PBMCs cultured with HCoV-OC43 spike peptides, taken after COVID-19 vaccination. Stated subset: HCoV-OC43 spike overlapping peptide pool stimulation. These receptors all come from a human donor who received a COVID-19 vaccine.

The rearrangement uses TRBV6-5 and TRBJ2-7; D possibly matches TRBD1 or TRBD2 (5 bases each). The CDR3 loop spans 14 amino acids. The germline V gene encodes CDR1 MNHEY and CDR2 SVGAGI. Between the trimmed V and J ends, which lost 5 bases and 6 bases, there was a span of 17 bases. The CDR3 nucleotides are TGTGCCAGCAGTCATTCCCCGGGACCCATCGAGCAGTACGTC. It specifies CASSHSPGPIEQYV.

The CDR3 DNA reads as TGCGCCAGCAGCTTGGTTGGTGCGGGGAGGCACCCAAACAATGAGCAGTTCTTC. It codes for CASSLVGAGRHPNNEQFF. This chain uses TRBV5-1 with TRBJ2-1, with D perhaps TRBD2 (6 bases). This CDR3 is 18 amino acids long. V was shortened by 0 bases and J by 5 bases, with 21 bases between the two germline ends. The germline V gene encodes CDR1 SGHRS and CDR2 YFSETQ. Looking up the rest from reference TRBV5-1 and TRBJ2-1 gives the full variable domain: KAGVTQTPRYLIKTRGQQVTLSCSPISGHRSVSWYQQTPGQGLQFLFEYFSETQRNKGNFPGRFSGRQFSNSRSEMNVSTLELGDSALYLCASSLVGAGRHPNNEQFFGPGTRLTVL.

This clone is a singleton in its sample. The chain joins TRBV2 to TRBJ1-5; unclear D gene. This CDR3 is built from 13 residues. The V end was cut by 7 bases, the J end by 3 bases, with 10 bases between. Germline V gene sequence: CDR1 SNHLY, CDR2 FYNNEI. The CDR3 nucleotides read TGTGCCAGCACTTTCAGGATCAATCAGCCCCAGCATTTT. This encodes CASTFRINQPQHF.

The rearrangement uses TRBV27 and TRBJ2-2; 11 bases fit TRBD2. The ends lost 5 bases at V and 9 bases at J; junction bases unmatched: 17. CDR3 length: 18 residues. The V gene's germline CDR1 is MNHEY and CDR2 SMNVEV (reference sequence). CDR3 sequence: CASSPLLSGGAVERELFF. The CDR3 DNA follows: TGTGCCAGCAGTCCACTCCTTAGCGGGGGGGCCGTTGAAAGGGAGCTGTTTTTT.

This chain's CDR3 is CASSSVPMNTEAFF. DNA for the CDR3: TGTGCCAGCAGCTCCGTCCCAATGAACACTGAAGCTTTCTTT. This chain uses TRBV6-2 or TRBV6-3 with TRBJ1-1; D is undetermined. The CDR3 covers 14 residues. Between the trimmed V and J ends, which lost 6 bases and 0 bases, there was a span of 11 bases. CDR1 is MNHEY and CDR2 is SVGEGT in the germline V gene.

This clone was detected once. The chain recombines TRBV2 with TRBJ2-7, with D unresolved. CDR1 and CDR2 (germline): SNHLY, FYNNEI. The CDR3 covers 13 residues. Trimming left V 2 bases short and J 6 bases short, with 11 bases between. This CDR3 reads CASSESRSTEQYV. Here the CDR3 DNA reads TGTGCCAGCAGTGAATCTAGGTCTACCGAGCAGTACGTC.

The gene calls are TRBV7-2 and TRBJ2-1; D ambiguous. The V gene's germline CDR1 is SGHTA and CDR2 FQGNSA. Trimming removed 2 bases at V and 2 bases at J, with 10 bases between. This CDR3 is built from 15 residues. Written as DNA, the CDR3 is TGTGCCAGCAGCTTAAGGCGTAGCCCCTACAATGAGCAGTTCTTC. It codes for CASSLRRSPYNEQFF.

This sequence joins TRBV6-6 and TRBJ1-2, with D maybe TRBD1 (5 bases). Germline assignment: CDR1 MNHNY and CDR2 SVGAGI (reference sequence). The CDR3 totals 12 residues. Trimming took 5 bases from V and 10 from J, leaving 14 bases between them. CDR3 loop: CASSDWGETYTF. In nucleotides, the CDR3 is TGTGCCAGCAGTGACTGGGGGGAGACCTACACCTTC.

This rearrangement joins TRBV4-3 to TRBJ1-1, with 7 bases matching TRBD1. Germline lookup yields CDR1 LGHNA and CDR2 YSLEER. This CDR3 spans 15 amino acids. After removal of 2 bases from V and 1 base from J, the junction contained 4 bases not matched to a gene. CDR3 nucleotides: TGCGCCAGCAGCCAATTGGGACAGACGAACACTGAAGCTTTCTTT. It codes for CASSQLGQTNTEAFF.

This chain links TRBV3-1 (or the pseudogene TRBV3-2) with TRBJ1-2; 10 nucleotides line up with TRBD1. Trimming at V came to 4 bases and at J to 2 bases, leaving 16 bases not matched to a gene. The germline gives CDR1 LGHDT, CDR2 YNNKEL (reference sequence). The CDR3 is 19 amino acids. The CDR3 DNA reads as TGTGCCAGCAGCCTGAAAGTTTTGACAGGGGGCGGCACGAACTATGGCTACACCTTC. Translating it yields CASSLKVLTGGGTNYGYTF.

The gene calls are TRBV7-3 and TRBJ1-1; D is unresolved. V shed 2 bases and J shed 3 bases, with 7 bases lying between them. Germline V CDR1 and CDR2: SGHTA, FQGTGA. This CDR3 region has 13 residues. CDR3 sequence reads: CASSLGQYTEAFF. Written as DNA, the CDR3 is TGTGCCAGCAGCTTAGGGCAATACACTGAAGCTTTCTTT. The full variable domain, with the rest looked up from reference TRBV7-3 and TRBJ1-1, is GAGVSQTPSNKVTEKGKYVELRCDPISGHTALYWYRQSLGQGPEFLIYFQGTGAADDSGLPNDRFFAVRPEGSVSTLKIQRTERGDSAVYLCASSLGQYTEAFFGQGTRLTVV.

V gene TRBV14 combines with J gene TRBJ2-7, with a possible D match to TRBD2 (5 bases). The CDR3 is 14 residues long. Between the trimmed V and J ends, which lost 1 base and 4 bases, there was a span of 11 bases. Germline CDR1 reads SGHDN; CDR2 reads FVKESK. This chain's CDR3 is CASSQGIAGYEQYV. CDR3 sequence (DNA): TGTGCCAGCAGCCAAGGGATCGCGGGTTACGAGCAGTACGTC.

The rearrangement joins TRBV27 to TRBJ1-6; D is unresolved. Germline CDR1 and CDR2: MNHEY and SMNVEV (reference sequence). This CDR3 is built from 17 residues. V lost 4 bases and J 0 bases, leaving 13 bases between the germline ends. The CDR3 is CASSSLMESSYNSPLHF. CDR3 sequence (DNA): TGTGCCAGCAGTTCCCTCATGGAAAGCTCCTATAATTCACCCCTCCACTTT.

The count of this clone is one. The gene calls are TRBV24-1 and TRBJ2-1; possible D gene TRBD1, 6 bases. The V end lost 8 bases, the J end lost 5 bases, and 9 bases lay between the germline ends. Germline values: CDR1 KGHDR, CDR2 SFDVKD. The CDR3 is 12 residues long. The CDR3 is CATMTGNNEQFF. As DNA, the CDR3 is TGTGCCACCATGACAGGTAACAATGAGCAGTTCTTC.

The chain links TRBV5-8 to TRBJ2-1; no reliable D call. Germline CDR1 reads SGHTS; CDR2 reads YDEGEE. V dropped 7 bases and J dropped 8 bases, with 31 bases sitting between them. The CDR3 runs 18 residues. In nucleotides, the CDR3 is TGTGCCAGCCCACTAATCTCGTTTTTCGCGGTCCTACGGGATGAGCAGTTCTTC. Protein: CASPLISFFAVLRDEQFF.

This clone was seen once. This chain connects TRBV9 to TRBJ1-2; D is uncertain. This CDR3 region has 13 residues. Trimming took off 0 bases at V and 8 bases at J, with 11 bases between the two ends. Germline CDR1 and CDR2: SGDLS and YYNGEE. The CDR3, as DNA: TGTGCCAGCAGCGTAGCTAGCGGGTTAGGCTACACCTTC. Translated, it gives CASSVASGLGYTF.